The rows below give T cell receptor beta chains drawn from one sample of a study of shared clonotypes between healthy human individuals. The method was immunoSEQ multiplex PCR; TCRdb's version includes in-frame clones alone and lacks a portion of them. This sample has roughly 1,000,000 clones, with about four fifths found just once. Sequencing input: memory CD4+ T cells from PBMCs. Source of these receptors: a man between 18 and 35 years old in good health. Some clones in this sample may be carry-over from other donors' samples. The CDR3 runs from the conserved cysteine through the conserved F or W. Each record gives: CDR3 protein, CDR3 length, J gene, V gene.

CASRLGQGGNQPQHF,15,TRBJ1-5,TRBV2
CASYRNEKLFF,11,TRBJ1-4,TRBV28
CASSLALEGGLQETQYF,17,TRBJ2-5,TRBV7-2
CASSALVTTGELFF,14,TRBJ2-2,TRBV9
CASSLTSGMFPQYF,14,TRBJ2-7,TRBV5-4
CATRASGRRTDTQYF,15,TRBJ2-3,TRBV15
CASSMGTSGSSNYEQYF,17,TRBJ2-7,TRBV19
CASSSDPAYTEAFF,14,TRBJ1-1,TRBV11-2
CASSLEGLAGGTDTQYF,17,TRBJ2-3,TRBV5-1
CASSGGQGEAFF,12,TRBJ1-1,TRBV18
CAISDSSLYEQYF,13,TRBJ2-7,TRBV10-3
CASSLEPGASTEAFF,15,TRBJ1-1,TRBV5-1
CASSLAAYTNEKLFF,15,TRBJ1-4,TRBV7-2
CASSEGGAIEQYF,13,TRBJ2-7,TRBV2
CSARGYNEQFF,11,TRBJ2-1,TRBV20-1
CASSQRSRTGRRAANEKLFF,20,TRBJ1-4,TRBV4-1
CASSENQGLYAFF,13,TRBJ1-1,TRBV10-1